A selection of T cell receptor beta chains follows, all from one sample in a study of blood T cell repertoires in COVID-19. Data came from immunoSEQ multiplex PCR; TCRdb stores just in-frame clones and leaves some out. The sample includes some 450,000 clones, approximately 88% seen only once; the top ten take around 12%. The sample taken for sequencing was peripheral blood. The receptors here all came from a woman between 50 and 59 years old with COVID-19, enrolled during active disease. The CDR3 runs from the conserved cysteine through the conserved F or W. The order of the fields is V gene, D gene, J gene, clone size, CDR3 protein, CDR3 DNA. The D gene is left open where the match is weak. Rows give clone size only sometimes, using once, few, many, or a class for an expanded clone.

V: TRBV6-6
D: -
J: TRBJ1-4
size: -
CDR3: CASSYGLVNEKLFF
DNA: TGTGCCAGCAGTTACGGGCTGGTAAATGAAAAACTGTTTTTT

V: TRBV4-1
D: TRBD1
J: TRBJ1-2
size: -
CDR3: CASRPTGDLYGYTF
DNA: TGCGCCAGCAGGCCAACAGGGGACCTCTATGGCTACACCTTC

V: TRBV12-3/TRBV12-4
D: -
J: TRBJ1-2
size: -
CDR3: CASSIQGGFGYTF
DNA: TGTGCCAGCAGTATTCAGGGAGGGTTTGGCTACACCTTC

V: TRBV12-3/TRBV12-4
D: -
J: TRBJ1-2
size: -
CDR3: CASSSTVYGYTF
DNA: TGTGCCAGCAGTTCCACAGTATATGGCTACACCTTC

V: TRBV7-9
D: -
J: TRBJ1-3
size: -
CDR3: CARESGNTIYF
DNA: TGTGCCAGGGAGTCTGGAAACACCATATATTTT

V: TRBV6-6
D: -
J: TRBJ2-1
size: -
CDR3: CASSYSARVGGNEQFF
DNA: TGTGCCAGCAGTTACTCGGCCAGGGTGGGAGGCAATGAGCAGTTCTTC

V: TRBV2
D: -
J: TRBJ2-2
size: few
CDR3: CASSEETSGGELFF
DNA: TGTGCCAGCAGTGAGGAGACCTCGGGCGGGGAGCTGTTTTTT

V: TRBV27
D: -
J: TRBJ2-1
size: -
CDR3: CASSSTTENEQFF
DNA: TGTGCCAGCAGTTCTACGACAGAGAATGAGCAGTTCTTC

V: TRBV2
D: -
J: TRBJ2-7
size: -
CDR3: CASRDGGGARPYEQYF
DNA: TGTGCCAGCAGAGACGGAGGCGGTGCCCGTCCGTACGAGCAGTACTTC

V: TRBV11-3
D: TRBD2
J: TRBJ2-7
size: -
CDR3: CASSLDRDYVCEQYF
DNA: TGTGCCAGCAGCTTAGATAGGGACTACGTTTGTGAGCAGTACTTC

V: TRBV2
D: -
J: TRBJ1-2
size: -
CDR3: CASSGDRDTSFGYTF
DNA: TGTGCCAGCAGTGGTGATAGGGACACCAGCTTCGGCTACACCTTC

V: TRBV19
D: TRBD1
J: TRBJ1-6
size: once
CDR3: CASSWGQGAKSPLHF
DNA: TGTGCCAGTAGTTGGGGACAGGGGGCGAAGTCACCCCTCCACTTT

V: TRBV5-1
D: TRBD1
J: TRBJ2-2
size: -
CDR3: CASSLDGTANTGELFF
DNA: TGCGCCAGCAGCCTTGATGGGACAGCGAACACCGGGGAGCTGTTTTTT

V: TRBV7-9
D: -
J: TRBJ1-2
size: -
CDR3: CASSPSGEGAGAYGYTF
DNA: TGTGCCAGCAGCCCCAGCGGCGAGGGTGCGGGGGCTTATGGCTACACCTTC

V: TRBV6-6
D: -
J: TRBJ1-4
size: -
CDR3: CASSLDDSNEKLFF
DNA: TGTGCCAGCAGCCTGGATGACAGTAATGAAAAACTGTTTTTT

V: TRBV6-2/TRBV6-3
D: TRBD1
J: TRBJ2-1
size: few
CDR3: CASSYSRTGTYNEQFF
DNA: TGTGCCAGCAGTTACTCGAGGACAGGGACCTACAATGAGCAGTTCTTC

V: TRBV6-5
D: -
J: TRBJ1-6
size: few
CDR3: CASSYGGEYNSPLHF
DNA: TGTGCCAGCAGTTATGGGGGGGAATATAATTCACCCCTCCACTTT

V: TRBV6-5
D: -
J: TRBJ1-4
size: -
CDR3: CASSYSGTTTNEKLFF
DNA: TGTGCCAGCAGTTACTCCGGGACAACAACTAATGAAAAACTGTTTTTT

V: TRBV28
D: TRBD2
J: TRBJ2-3
size: -
CDR3: CASSWGGDTQYF
DNA: TGTGCCAGCAGCTGGGGAGGGGATACGCAGTATTTT

V: TRBV11-2
D: -
J: TRBJ1-2
size: -
CDR3: CASSSVRTGNGYTF
DNA: TGTGCCAGCAGCTCTGTAAGGACGGGGAATGGCTACACCTTC

V: TRBV30
D: TRBD1
J: TRBJ2-7
size: -
CDR3: CAWSLRDSVHF
DNA: TGTGCCTGGAGTCTAAGGGACAGCGTACACTTC

V: TRBV29-1
D: -
J: TRBJ1-1
size: few
CDR3: CSVMYRSSNTEAFF
DNA: TGCAGCGTAATGTACAGGTCCTCGAACACTGAAGCTTTCTTT

V: TRBV5-1
D: -
J: TRBJ2-7
size: -
CDR3: CASSSGQYYEQYF
DNA: TGCGCCAGCAGCTCCGGACAGTACTACGAGCAGTACTTC

V: TRBV6-6
D: -
J: TRBJ2-7
size: few
CDR3: CASSLREGGVSEQYF
DNA: TGTGCCAGCAGTCTCAGGGAAGGCGGAGTTAGCGAGCAGTACTTC

V: TRBV19
D: TRBD1
J: TRBJ1-2
size: -
CDR3: CASNPRTGSSYGYTF
DNA: TGTGCCAGTAACCCCCGGACAGGGAGTAGCTATGGCTACACCTTC

V: TRBV3-1/TRBV3-2
D: TRBD1
J: TRBJ1-6
size: -
CDR3: CASSQRQGGNSPLHF
DNA: TGTGCCAGCAGCCAGCGACAGGGGGGTAATTCACCCCTCCACTTT

V: TRBV25-1
D: TRBD2
J: TRBJ2-3
size: -
CDR3: CASSEYLRSGGADTQYF
DNA: TGTGCCAGCAGTGAATATTTAAGAAGCGGGGGGGCAGATACGCAGTATTTT

V: TRBV4-1
D: TRBD1
J: TRBJ2-2
size: once
CDR3: CASSQQPGTANTGELFF
DNA: TGCGCCAGCAGCCAACAACCCGGGACAGCAAACACCGGGGAGCTGTTTTTT

V: TRBV24-1
D: -
J: TRBJ2-7
size: -
CDR3: CATSDLASGKQYF
DNA: TGTGCCACCAGTGATTTGGCTTCGGGGAAGCAGTACTTC

V: TRBV10-3
D: -
J: TRBJ1-1
size: -
CDR3: CAISERGRDTEAFF
DNA: TGTGCCATCAGTGAAAGGGGTCGGGACACTGAAGCTTTCTTT

V: TRBV27
D: -
J: TRBJ1-6
size: -
CDR3: CASSYSSSYNSPLHF
DNA: TGTGCCAGCAGTTACAGCAGCTCCTATAATTCACCCCTCCACTTT

V: TRBV3-1/TRBV3-2
D: -
J: TRBJ1-6
size: -
CDR3: CASSPHGQGRYNSPLHF
DNA: TGTGCCAGCAGCCCACACGGGCAGGGAAGATATAATTCACCCCTCCACTTT

V: TRBV27
D: TRBD1
J: TRBJ1-1
size: once
CDR3: CASWTGLAEAFF
DNA: TGTGCCAGCTGGACAGGGTTAGCCGAAGCTTTCTTT

V: TRBV19
D: -
J: TRBJ1-3
size: -
CDR3: CASRTLSGGNTIYF
DNA: TGTGCCAGTAGGACTCTATCGGGAGGAAACACCATATATTTT

V: TRBV7-6
D: TRBD2
J: TRBJ2-3
size: -
CDR3: CAIRGDPSTDTQYF
DNA: TGTGCCATCCGGGGGGACCCTAGCACAGATACGCAGTATTTT

V: TRBV4-2
D: TRBD1
J: TRBJ2-1
size: -
CDR3: CASSQDPTGGSYNEQFF
DNA: TGTGCCAGCAGCCAAGATCCGACAGGGGGCTCCTACAATGAGCAGTTCTTC

V: TRBV19
D: -
J: TRBJ1-2
size: -
CDR3: CASSIGQSGYTF
DNA: TGTGCCAGTAGTATTGGACAGAGTGGCTACACCTTC

V: TRBV18
D: TRBD2
J: TRBJ2-7
size: -
CDR3: CASSLAGGRYEQYF
DNA: TGTGCCAGCTCACTTGCGGGAGGAAGGTACGAGCAGTACTTC

V: TRBV20-1
D: -
J: TRBJ2-3
size: once
CDR3: CSAVTGTQYF
DNA: TGCAGTGCCGTAACGGGTACGCAGTATTTT

V: TRBV7-3
D: TRBD1
J: TRBJ1-6
size: -
CDR3: CASSLTGDVNSPLHF
DNA: TGTGCCAGCAGCCTGACAGGGGATGTTAATTCACCCCTCCACTTT

V: TRBV9
D: TRBD2
J: TRBJ2-3
size: -
CDR3: CASSPGLAGRTDTQYF
DNA: TGTGCCAGCAGCCCTGGACTAGCGGGCCGCACAGATACGCAGTATTTT

V: TRBV9
D: -
J: TRBJ2-3
size: -
CDR3: CASSGRGISDTQYF
DNA: TGTGCCAGCAGCGGCAGGGGTATATCAGATACGCAGTATTTT